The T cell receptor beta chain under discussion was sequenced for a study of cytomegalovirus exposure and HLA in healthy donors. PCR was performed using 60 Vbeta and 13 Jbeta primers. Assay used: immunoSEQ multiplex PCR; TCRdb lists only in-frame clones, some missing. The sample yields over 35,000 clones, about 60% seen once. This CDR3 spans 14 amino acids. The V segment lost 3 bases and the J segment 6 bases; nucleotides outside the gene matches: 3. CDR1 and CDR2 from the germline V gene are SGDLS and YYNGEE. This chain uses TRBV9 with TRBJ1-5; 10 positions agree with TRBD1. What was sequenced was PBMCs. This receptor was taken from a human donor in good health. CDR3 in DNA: TGTGCCAGCAGCGCCGGACAGGGGGGTCAGCCCCAGCATTTT. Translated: CASSAGQGGQPQHF.